Below are 20 T cell receptor beta chains sequenced from a single sample in a study of cytomegalovirus exposure and HLA in healthy donors. The PCR ran on 60 Vbeta and 13 Jbeta primers. Libraries were prepared by immunoSEQ multiplex PCR; TCRdb keeps only in-frame clonotypes and omits some of them. The table records 100,000 to 120,000 clones, around 72% of them present only once. Sequenced input: PBMCs. The receptors shown here come from a man aged 30-40 years in good health and CMV-seronegative.

The chain is built from TRBV19 and TRBJ1-4; 10 bases map to TRBD1. J lost 6 bases, V lost 6 bases, and 7 bases had no gene match. This CDR3 comprises 15 residues. The germline CDR1 and CDR2 sequences are LNHDA and SQIVND (reference sequence). CDR3 region: CASREPGQGYEKLFF. CDR3 coding DNA: TGTGCCAGTAGAGAACCGGGACAGGGGTATGAAAAACTGTTTTTT. The whole variable domain, filled in from reference TRBV19 and TRBJ1-4, reads DGGITQSPKYLFRKEGQNVTLSCEQNLNHDAMYWYRQDPGQGLRLIYYSQIVNDFQKGDIAEGYSVSREKKESFPLTVTSAQKNPTAFYLCASREPGQGYEKLFFGSGTQLSVL.

This chain joins TRBV5-1 and TRBJ1-2; 8 bases are shared with TRBD1. The CDR3 sequence is 11 residues long. Germline V lookup: CDR1 SGHRS, CDR2 YFSETQ. Germline trimming cut 4 bases from V and 12 bases from J; bases unmatched to any gene: 5. The CDR3 coding sequence is TGCGCCAGCAGCCCCGGGACAGGAAACACCTTC. Translation: CASSPGTGNTF.

CDR3 amino acids: CGAGSRATEAFF. DNA for the CDR3: TGCGGAGCCGGGTCCCGAGCCACTGAAGCTTTCTTT. The J gene is TRBJ1-1, the V gene TRBV29-1; D not certain. Looked up from germline, CDR1 is SQVTM and CDR2 is ANQGSEA. The CDR3 length is 12 residues.

The chain is built from TRBV19 and TRBJ2-3; TRBD1 aligns across 8 bases. Germline trimming cut 3 bases from V and 1 base from J; bases unmatched to any gene: 12. The germline V gene has CDR1 LNHDA and CDR2 SQIVND (reference sequence). The CDR3 covers 18 residues. The DNA for the CDR3 is TGTGCCAGTAGTATTTCCCCAGGGGGCCTGAGTGGCACAGATACGCAGTATTTT. Translation gives CASSISPGGLSGTDTQYF.

The V call is TRBV6-1, the J call TRBJ2-5, with 8 bases aligning to TRBD2. Germline V gives CDR1 MNHNS, CDR2 SASEGT. The CDR3 runs to 15 residues. With V trimmed by 2 bases and J by 4 bases, 6 bases remained unmatched. CDR3 protein: CASSELAGFRETQYF. CDR3 DNA sequence: TGTGCCAGCAGTGAATTAGCGGGGTTTCGAGAGACCCAGTACTTC.

This chain connects TRBV5-1 to TRBJ1-6; 8 positions agree with TRBD1. CDR1 and CDR2 (germline): SGHRS, YFSETQ. CDR3 length equals 15 residues. The J segment lost 5 bases and the V segment lost 4 bases, leaving 5 bases of the junction unmatched. This CDR3 is CASSPGQGNNSPLHF. Here the CDR3 DNA reads TGCGCCAGCAGCCCAGGACAGGGCAATAATTCACCCCTCCACTTT.

The gene calls are TRBV7-2 and TRBJ1-2, with 8 nucleotides matching TRBD1. Germline lookup yields CDR1 SGHTA and CDR2 FQGNSA. The J segment lost 6 bases and the V segment lost 5 bases, leaving 5 bases of the junction unmatched. CDR3 size: 13 residues. The CDR3 region has the DNA TGTGCCAGCAGCCGGCCGACAGGGGATGGCTACACCTTC. Translation gives CASSRPTGDGYTF.

Comment on this clone: This specimen includes other DNA sequences encoding the same CDR3. This chain connects TRBV6-5 to TRBJ1-1; D is perhaps TRBD1 (5 bases). V was shortened by 4 bases and J by 2 bases, with 8 bases between the two germline ends. The germline V gene has CDR1 MNHEY and CDR2 SVGAGI. The CDR3 is 13 amino acids. The CDR3 DNA reads as TGTGCCAGCAGTTCCCAGGGCAACACTGAAGCTTTCTTT. Protein: CASSSQGNTEAFF.

V and J are TRBV7-9 and TRBJ1-5; D is uncertain. The germline V gene has CDR1 SEHNR and CDR2 FQNEAQ (reference sequence). The ends were cut back, 6 bases at V and 0 bases at J, with 18 bases in the middle. The CDR3 is 17 residues long. CDR3 DNA: TGTGCCAGCAGTCGCGGGGAGACGGCGAATAGCAATCAGCCCCAGCATTTT. Protein sequence: CASSRGETANSNQPQHF.

The rearrangement joins TRBV5-6 to TRBJ2-3, with 10 nucleotides matching TRBD1. The V and J ends lost 3 bases and 1 base, in that order; junction bases with no gene match: 5. Germline V gives CDR1 SGHDT, CDR2 YYEEEE. The CDR3 has 16 amino acids. The CDR3 region has the DNA TGTGCCAGCAGCTCTCCAGGGACAGGGGGCACAGATACGCAGTATTTT. This encodes CASSSPGTGGTDTQYF. Full variable domain (outside the CDR3, taken from reference TRBV5-6 and TRBJ2-3): DAGVTQSPTHLIKTRGQQVTLRCSPKSGHDTVSWYQQALGQGPQFIFQYYEEEERQRGNFPDRFSGHQFPNYSSELNVNALLLGDSALYLCASSSPGTGGTDTQYFGPGTRLTVL.

For this clone: The junction shows a germline mismatch at one end, possibly a read error. The chain has TRBV4-1 and TRBJ2-3, with 7 bases matching TRBD1. This CDR3 region has 16 residues. Germline loops: CDR1 MGHRA, CDR2 YSYEKL. CDR3 coding DNA: TGCGCCAGCAGTCAAGGGACAGCGCCGGCTACAGATACGCAGTATTTT. This gives the protein CASSQGTAPATDTQYF.

The chain links TRBV28 to TRBJ1-5, with 11 positions matching TRBD1. V lost 5 bases and J lost 5; bases outside the gene matches: 5. CDR1 is MDHEN, CDR2 SYDVKM, per germline. The CDR3 runs to 15 residues. The CDR3 DNA reads TGTGCCAGCAGTCCAGGGACAGGGGGGGATCAGCCCCAGCATTTT. It encodes CASSPGTGGDQPQHF.

The rearrangement uses TRBV10-3 and TRBJ2-1, with 13 bases fitting TRBD2. Germline CDR1 is ENHRY and CDR2 is SYGVKD. This CDR3 is 15 amino acids long. Trimming removed 5 bases from V and 5 bases from J; junction bases left unmatched: 3. Written as DNA, the CDR3 is TGTGCCATCAGTTCGACTAGCGGGAGGCACAATGAGCAGTTCTTC. Encoded protein: CAISSTSGRHNEQFF.

The DNA of the CDR3 is TGTGCCAGCAGTGAAGTGACTAGCGCCTACGAGCAGTACTTC. Protein product: CASSEVTSAYEQYF. The rearrangement links TRBV2 to TRBJ2-7; 8 bases line up with TRBD2. This CDR3 comprises 14 residues. The trim removed 1 base at V and 2 bases at J, leaving 1 base unmatched. Germline values: CDR1 SNHLY, CDR2 FYNNEI.

This clone was observed a handful of times. The CDR3 nucleotides read TGTGCCAGCAGTGGAGCCGGGACTACGTCCTACGAGCAGTACTTC. Translation gives CASSGAGTTSYEQYF. The chain joins TRBV6-1 to TRBJ2-7; 7 bases align to TRBD2. J gave up 1 base and V 4 bases, and 7 bases lay outside the gene matches. This CDR3 has 15 residues. Germline CDR1 and CDR2: MNHNS and SASEGT.

The chain has TRBV5-1 and TRBJ2-3; no clear D. The germline V gene encodes CDR1 SGHRS and CDR2 YFSETQ. The CDR3 extends over 13 amino acids. The germline V and J ends were trimmed by 1 base and 0 bases, with 3 bases remaining between them. This chain's CDR3 is CASSLTSTDTQYF. The CDR3 DNA reads TGCGCCAGCAGCTTGACTAGCACAGATACGCAGTATTTT.

The CDR3 DNA sequence: TGTGCCAGCAGCCCCCAGGGTGAAAAACTGTTTTTT. This translates into CASSPQGEKLFF. This chain links TRBV11-2 with TRBJ1-4; D might be TRBD1 (5 bases). This CDR3 has 12 amino acids. The germline V gene has CDR1 SGHAT and CDR2 FQNNGV. The V gene lost 5 bases and the J gene lost 7 bases, with 8 bases spanning the gap. Full variable domain (rest looked up from reference TRBV11-2 and TRBJ1-4): EAGVAQSPRYKIIEKRQSVAFWCNPISGHATLYWYQQILGQGPKLLIQFQNNGVVDDSQLPKDRFSAERLKGVDSTLKIQPAKLEDSAVYLCASSPQGEKLFFGSGTQLSVL.

The chain joins TRBV30 to TRBJ2-1; TRBD2 aligns across 13 bases. J lost 6 bases, V lost 4 bases, and 6 bases had no gene match. The CDR3 runs 15 residues. From germline, CDR1 is GTSNPN and CDR2 SVGIG (reference sequence). The CDR3 nucleotides are TGTGCCTGGACCACCTGGACTAGCGGGGGCAATGAGCAGTTCTTC. Protein product: CAWTTWTSGGNEQFF.

The chain is built from TRBV7-2 and TRBJ1-2, with TRBD1 identical over 7 bases. The germline CDR1 and CDR2 sequences are SGHTA and FQGNSA. With 5 bases clipped from V and 3 bases from J, the junction kept 6 bases outside the gene matches. The CDR3 covers 14 residues. The chain's CDR3 is CASSVGQADYGYTF. Written as DNA, the CDR3 is TGTGCCAGCAGCGTAGGACAGGCTGACTATGGCTACACCTTC.

This clone was observed a single time. This chain uses TRBV29-1 with TRBJ1-4; 11 nucleotides align to TRBD1. This CDR3 region has 14 residues. V shed 3 bases and J 10 bases; nucleotides not matched to a gene: 7. Per germline, CDR1 SQVTM and CDR2 ANQGSEA. In DNA form, the CDR3 reads TGCAGCGTTGAGGGCTGGGGACAGGGGGGAAAACTGTTTTTT. Its translation is CSVEGWGQGGKLFF.